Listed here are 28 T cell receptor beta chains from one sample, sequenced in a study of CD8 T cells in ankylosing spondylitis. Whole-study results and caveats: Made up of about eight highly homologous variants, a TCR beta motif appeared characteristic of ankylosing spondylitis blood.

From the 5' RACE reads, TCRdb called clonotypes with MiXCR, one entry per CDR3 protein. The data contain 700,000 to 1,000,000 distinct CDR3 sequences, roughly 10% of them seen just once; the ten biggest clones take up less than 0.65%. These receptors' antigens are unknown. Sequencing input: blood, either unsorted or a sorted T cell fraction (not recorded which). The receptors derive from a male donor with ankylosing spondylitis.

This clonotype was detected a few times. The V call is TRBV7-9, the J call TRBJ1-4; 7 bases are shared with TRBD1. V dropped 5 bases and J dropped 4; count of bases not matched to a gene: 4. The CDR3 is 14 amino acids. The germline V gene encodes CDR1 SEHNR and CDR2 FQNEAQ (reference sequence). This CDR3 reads CASSRDRFNEKLFF. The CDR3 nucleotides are TGTGCCAGCAGCCGGGACAGATTTAATGAAAAACTGTTTTTT.

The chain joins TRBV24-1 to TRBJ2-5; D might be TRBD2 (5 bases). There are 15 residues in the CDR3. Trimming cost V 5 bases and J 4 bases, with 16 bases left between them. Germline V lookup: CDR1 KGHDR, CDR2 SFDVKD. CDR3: CATSATDSRGETQYF. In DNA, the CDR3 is TGTGCCACCAGTGCTACGGACTCTCGGGGAGAGACCCAGTACTTC.

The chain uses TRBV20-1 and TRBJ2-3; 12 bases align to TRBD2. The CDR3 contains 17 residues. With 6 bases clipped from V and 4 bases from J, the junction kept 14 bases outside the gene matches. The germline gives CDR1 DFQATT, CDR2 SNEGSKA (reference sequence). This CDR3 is CSAVPRELAGGSDTQYF. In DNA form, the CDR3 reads TGCAGTGCCGTCCCCAGGGAACTAGCGGGGGGCTCAGATACGCAGTATTTT.

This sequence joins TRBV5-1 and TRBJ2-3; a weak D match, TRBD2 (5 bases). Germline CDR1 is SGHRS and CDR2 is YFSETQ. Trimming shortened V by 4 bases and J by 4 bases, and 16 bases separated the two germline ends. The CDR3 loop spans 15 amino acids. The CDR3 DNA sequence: TGCGCCAGCAGCAATTCAGGACTGGTCCCAGATACGCAGTATTTT. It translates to CASSNSGLVPDTQYF.

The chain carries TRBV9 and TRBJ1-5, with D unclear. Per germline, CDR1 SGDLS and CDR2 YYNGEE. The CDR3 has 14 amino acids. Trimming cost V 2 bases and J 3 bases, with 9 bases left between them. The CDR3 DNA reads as TGTGCCAGCAGCGTCGGCAGCTACAATCAGCCCCAGCATTTT. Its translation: CASSVGSYNQPQHF.

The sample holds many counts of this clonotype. This chain's CDR3 is CASSPSAGMNTEAFF. Written as DNA, the CDR3 is TGTGCCAGCTCACCGTCGGCGGGCATGAACACTGAAGCTTTCTTT. The V call is TRBV18, the J call TRBJ1-1, with D unresolved. The CDR3 sequence is 15 residues long. Germline CDR1 and CDR2: KGHSH and LQKENI. V lost 3 bases and J lost 0, with 11 bases in between.

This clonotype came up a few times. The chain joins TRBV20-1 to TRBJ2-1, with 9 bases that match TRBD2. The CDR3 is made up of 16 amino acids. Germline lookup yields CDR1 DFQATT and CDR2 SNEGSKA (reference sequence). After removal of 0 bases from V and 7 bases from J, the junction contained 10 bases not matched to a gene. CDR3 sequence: CSARDLGRGGRNEQFF. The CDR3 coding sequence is TGCAGTGCTAGAGATCTGGGGCGGGGGGGCCGTAATGAGCAGTTCTTC.

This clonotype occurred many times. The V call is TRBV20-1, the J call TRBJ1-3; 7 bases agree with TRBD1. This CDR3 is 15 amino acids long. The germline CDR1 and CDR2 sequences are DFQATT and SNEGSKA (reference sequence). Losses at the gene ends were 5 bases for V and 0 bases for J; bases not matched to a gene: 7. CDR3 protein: CSALQGPSSGNTIYF. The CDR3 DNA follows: TGCAGTGCTTTACAGGGGCCGTCCTCTGGAAACACCATATATTTT.

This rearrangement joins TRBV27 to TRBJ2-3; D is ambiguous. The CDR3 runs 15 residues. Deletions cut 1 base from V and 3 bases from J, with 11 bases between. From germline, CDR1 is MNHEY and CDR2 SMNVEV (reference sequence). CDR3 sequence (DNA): TGTGCCAGCAGTTTATGGGGTACTGTTACAGATACGCAGTATTTT. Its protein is CASSLWGTVTDTQYF.

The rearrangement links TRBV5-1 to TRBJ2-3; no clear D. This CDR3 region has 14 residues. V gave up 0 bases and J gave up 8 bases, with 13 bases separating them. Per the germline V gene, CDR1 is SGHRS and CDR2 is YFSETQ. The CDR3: CASSLGVPVPTQYF. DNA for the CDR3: TGCGCCAGCAGCTTGGGGGTCCCGGTGCCTACGCAGTATTTT.

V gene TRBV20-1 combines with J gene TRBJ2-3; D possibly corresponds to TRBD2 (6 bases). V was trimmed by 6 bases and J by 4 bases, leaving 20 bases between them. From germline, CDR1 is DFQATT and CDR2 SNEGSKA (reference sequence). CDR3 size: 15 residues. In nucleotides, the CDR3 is TGCAGTGCCGGACCGGGACTGTTCCTTCCAGATACGCAGTATTTT. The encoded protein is CSAGPGLFLPDTQYF.

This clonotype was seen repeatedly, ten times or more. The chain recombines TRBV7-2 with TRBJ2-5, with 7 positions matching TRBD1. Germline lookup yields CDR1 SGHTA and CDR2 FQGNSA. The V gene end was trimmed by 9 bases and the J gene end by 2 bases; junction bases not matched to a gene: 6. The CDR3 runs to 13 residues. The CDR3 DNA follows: TGTGCCAGTATGGACAGGTTTCAAGAGACCCAGTACTTC. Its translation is CASMDRFQETQYF.

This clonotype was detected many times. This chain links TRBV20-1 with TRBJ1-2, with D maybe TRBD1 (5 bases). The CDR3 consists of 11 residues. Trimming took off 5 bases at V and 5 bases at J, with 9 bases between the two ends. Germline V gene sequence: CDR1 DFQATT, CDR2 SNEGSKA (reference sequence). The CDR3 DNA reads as TGCAGTGCTTCCAAGGGGTATGGCTACACCTTC. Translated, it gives CSASKGYGYTF.

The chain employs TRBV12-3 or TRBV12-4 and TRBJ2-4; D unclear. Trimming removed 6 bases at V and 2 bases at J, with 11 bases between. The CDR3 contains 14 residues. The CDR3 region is CASSFLHTKNIQYF. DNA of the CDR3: TGTGCCAGCAGCTTCCTCCACACCAAAAACATTCAGTACTTC.

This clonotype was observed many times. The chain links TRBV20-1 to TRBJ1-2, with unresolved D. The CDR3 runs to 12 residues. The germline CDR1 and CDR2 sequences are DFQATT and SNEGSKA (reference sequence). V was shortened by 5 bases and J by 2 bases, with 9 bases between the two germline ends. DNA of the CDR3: TGCAGTGCTCTGCCCGAGAACTATGGCTACACCTTC. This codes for CSALPENYGYTF.

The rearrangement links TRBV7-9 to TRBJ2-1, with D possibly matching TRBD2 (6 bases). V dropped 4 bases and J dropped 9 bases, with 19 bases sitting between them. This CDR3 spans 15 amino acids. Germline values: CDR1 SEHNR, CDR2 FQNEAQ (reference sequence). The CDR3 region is CASSSGLGGYSEQFF. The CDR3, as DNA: TGTGCCAGCAGCTCCGGGCTTGGGGGGTATAGTGAGCAGTTCTTC.

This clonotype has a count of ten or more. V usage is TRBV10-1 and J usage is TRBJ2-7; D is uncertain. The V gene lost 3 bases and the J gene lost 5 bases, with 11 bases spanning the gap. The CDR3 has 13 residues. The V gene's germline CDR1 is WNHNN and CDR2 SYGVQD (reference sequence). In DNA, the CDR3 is TGCGCCAGCAGTGAAAGGAGAAATAACGAGCAGTACTTC. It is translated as CASSERRNNEQYF.

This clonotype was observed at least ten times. The CDR3 reads CASTGADEQYF. The CDR3 DNA follows: TGTGCCAGCACCGGGGCGGACGAGCAGTACTTC. This chain links TRBV7-9 with TRBJ2-7, with D perhaps assigned TRBD1 or TRBD2 (5 bases each). CDR3 length: 11 residues. Trimming pared 7 bases from V and 5 bases from J, leaving 9 bases between. Germline CDR1 SEHNR, CDR2 FQNEAQ (reference sequence).

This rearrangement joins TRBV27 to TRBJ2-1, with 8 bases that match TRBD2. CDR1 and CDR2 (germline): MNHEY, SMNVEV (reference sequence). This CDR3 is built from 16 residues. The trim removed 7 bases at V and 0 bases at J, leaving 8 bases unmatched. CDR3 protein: CASMEREHDSYNEQFF. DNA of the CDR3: TGTGCCAGCATGGAGCGGGAGCACGACTCCTACAATGAGCAGTTCTTC.

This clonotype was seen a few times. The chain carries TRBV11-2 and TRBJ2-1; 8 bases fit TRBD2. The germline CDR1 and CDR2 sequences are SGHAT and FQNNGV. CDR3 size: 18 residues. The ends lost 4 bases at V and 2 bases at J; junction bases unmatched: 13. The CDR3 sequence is CASSSFSSGRWTYNEQFF. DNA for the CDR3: TGTGCCAGCAGCTCTTTTTCAAGCGGGAGATGGACCTACAATGAGCAGTTCTTC.

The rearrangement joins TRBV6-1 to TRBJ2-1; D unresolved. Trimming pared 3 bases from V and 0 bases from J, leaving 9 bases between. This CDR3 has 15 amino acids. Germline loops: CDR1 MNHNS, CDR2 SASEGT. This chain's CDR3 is CASSDYSGSYNEQFF. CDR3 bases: TGTGCCAGCAGTGACTATTCTGGCTCCTACAATGAGCAGTTCTTC.

CDR3 in amino acids: CASSSDSHTEAFF. The CDR3 DNA follows: TGTGCCAGCAGTTCCGACTCCCACACTGAAGCTTTCTTT. V and J are TRBV6-5 and TRBJ1-1; unclear D gene. V shed 4 bases and J shed 3 bases, with 9 bases lying between them. This CDR3 has 13 amino acids. Germline lookup yields CDR1 MNHEY and CDR2 SVGAGI.

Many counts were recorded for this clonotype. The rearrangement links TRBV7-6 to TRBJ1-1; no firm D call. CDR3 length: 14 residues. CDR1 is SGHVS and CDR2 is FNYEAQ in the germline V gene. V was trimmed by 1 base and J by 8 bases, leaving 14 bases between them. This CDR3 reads CASSLGFVFSEAFF. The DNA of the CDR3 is TGTGCCAGCAGCTTAGGTTTTGTATTCAGCGAAGCTTTCTTT.

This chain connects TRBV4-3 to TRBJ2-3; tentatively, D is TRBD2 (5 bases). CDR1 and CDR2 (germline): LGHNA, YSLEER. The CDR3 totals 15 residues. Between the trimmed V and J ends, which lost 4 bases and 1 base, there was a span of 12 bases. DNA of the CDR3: TGCGCCAGCAGCCGCGCTAGCCTGGGCACAGATACGCAGTATTTT. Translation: CASSRASLGTDTQYF.

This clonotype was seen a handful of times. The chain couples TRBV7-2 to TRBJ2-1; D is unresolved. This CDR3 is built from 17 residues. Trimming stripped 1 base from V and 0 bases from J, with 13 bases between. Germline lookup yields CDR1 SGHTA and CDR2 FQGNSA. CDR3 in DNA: TGTGCCAGCAGCTTAGTGGGTACGGTCGGCTCCTACAATGAGCAGTTCTTC. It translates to CASSLVGTVGSYNEQFF.

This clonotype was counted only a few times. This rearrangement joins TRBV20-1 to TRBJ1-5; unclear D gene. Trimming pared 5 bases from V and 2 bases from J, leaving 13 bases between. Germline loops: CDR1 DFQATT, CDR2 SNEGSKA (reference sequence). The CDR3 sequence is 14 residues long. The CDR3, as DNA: TGCAGTGCTGAAAAATCGTATGGCAATCAGCCCCAGCATTTT. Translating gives CSAEKSYGNQPQHF.

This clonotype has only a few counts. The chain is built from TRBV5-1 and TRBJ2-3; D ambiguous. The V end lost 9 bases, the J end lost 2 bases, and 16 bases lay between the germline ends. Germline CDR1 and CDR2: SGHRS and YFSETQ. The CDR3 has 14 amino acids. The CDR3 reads CATGMIPSTDTQYF. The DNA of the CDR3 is TGCGCCACCGGAATGATACCTTCCACAGATACGCAGTATTTT.

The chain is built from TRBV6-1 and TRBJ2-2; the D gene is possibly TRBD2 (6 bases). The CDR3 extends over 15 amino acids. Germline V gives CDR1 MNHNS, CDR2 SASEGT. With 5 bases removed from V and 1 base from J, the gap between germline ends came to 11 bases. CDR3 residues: CASSRGTENTGELFF. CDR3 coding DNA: TGTGCCAGCAGTCGGGGGACGGAGAACACCGGGGAGCTGTTTTTT.